The rows below give T cell receptor beta chains drawn from one sample of a study of shared clonotypes between healthy human individuals. The method was immunoSEQ multiplex PCR; TCRdb's version includes in-frame clones alone and lacks a portion of them. The table lists about half a million clones, roughly 77% of them singletons. Sequenced input: PBMCs. The origin of the receptors is a woman in her thirties or forties in good health. Some clones in this sample may be carry-over from other donors' samples. Each CDR3 is given with its conserved first and last residue. D genes are given only for firm matches. Size is stated for part of the rows, as once, few or many counts, or as a class when the clone is expanded.

cdr3_length d_call clone_size j_call v_call cdr3_aa cdr3_nt
13 TRBD1 - TRBJ1-5 TRBV2 CASSGTGNQPQHF TGTGCCAGCAGTGGGACAGGGAACCAGCCCCAGCATTTT
17 TRBD2 - TRBJ2-1 TRBV30 CAWRMTSGGSSYNEQFF TGTGCCTGGAGGATGACTAGCGGGGGAAGCTCCTACAATGAGCAGTTCTTC
18 TRBD2 - TRBJ2-3 TRBV29-1 CSAQRLTGTSGTTDTQYF TGCAGCGCCCAACGCTTAACCGGGACTAGCGGGACCACAGATACGCAGTATTTT
15 TRBD2 - TRBJ2-1 TRBV5-4 CASSSGLAGGNEQFF TGTGCCAGCAGCTCGGGACTAGCGGGAGGGAATGAGCAGTTCTTC
15 - - TRBJ2-2 TRBV18 CASSPDSLGTGELFF TGTGCCAGCTCACCGGACAGCCTGGGGACCGGGGAGCTGTTTTTT
14 TRBD1 - TRBJ2-5 TRBV15 CATSKDRAVETQYF TGTGCCACCAGCAAGGACAGGGCAGTCGAGACCCAGTACTTC
13 - - TRBJ2-1 TRBV7-3 CASSLNVGNEQFF TGTGCCAGCAGCTTAAACGTAGGCAATGAGCAGTTCTTC
14 TRBD2 - TRBJ2-5 TRBV30 CAWMGTSGQETQYF TGTGCCTGGATGGGAACTAGCGGTCAAGAGACCCAGTACTTC
12 TRBD2 few TRBJ2-3 TRBV2 CASSRLAYTQYF TGTGCCAGCAGTAGACTAGCATATACGCAGTATTTT
12 - - TRBJ2-1 TRBV5-1 CASSFERRQQFF TGCGCCAGCAGCTTTGAGCGCCGGCAGCAGTTCTTC
14 TRBD1 - TRBJ2-1 TRBV9 CASSTQGAYNEQFF TGTGCCAGCAGCACCCAGGGGGCCTACAATGAGCAGTTCTTC
15 - many TRBJ1-6 TRBV7-2 CASSPVPVFNSPLHF TGTGCCAGCAGTCCCGTGCCAGTTTTTAATTCACCCCTCCACTTT
14 - once TRBJ2-3 TRBV5-1 CASIFEGGTDTQYF TGCGCCAGCATTTTCGAGGGGGGCACAGATACGCAGTATTTT
13 - - TRBJ2-3 TRBV5-1 CASSLGEADTQYF TGCGCCAGCAGCTTGGGCGAGGCAGATACGCAGTATTTT
14 TRBD1 - TRBJ2-7 TRBV5-8 CASSPGTGVYEQYF TGTGCCAGCAGCCCGGGGACAGGGGTCTACGAGCAGTACTTC
15 TRBD1 - TRBJ2-2 TRBV5-1 CASSLDGQGTGELFF TGCGCCAGCAGCTTGGACGGACAGGGGACCGGGGAGCTGTTTTTT